Following are 7 T cell receptor beta chains from one sample sequenced in a study of blood T cell repertoires in COVID-19. Produced via immunoSEQ multiplex PCR; TCRdb's table is partial and in-frame only. The repertoire holds about 300,000 clones, 80% to 90% seen once, with roughly 2% in the top ten. The sample taken for sequencing was PBMCs or T cells enriched from blood (not recorded which). All receptors derive from a man aged 25 to 40 who had recovered from COVID-19.

J is TRBJ1-5 and V is TRBV10-3, with 8 positions matching TRBD1. The V and J ends lost 4 bases and 3 bases, in that order; junction bases with no gene match: 2. CDR1 is ENHRY and CDR2 is SYGVKD in the germline V gene. There are 14 residues in the CDR3. In DNA, the CDR3 is TGTGCCATCAGTGGGGACAGGTCCAATCAGCCCCAGCATTTT. Translating it yields CAISGDRSNQPQHF.

The V gene is TRBV19, the J gene TRBJ2-7, with a possible D match to TRBD2 (6 bases). The CDR3 loop spans 12 amino acids. Trimming stripped 2 bases from V and 6 bases from J, with 8 bases between. Germline lookup yields CDR1 LNHDA and CDR2 SQIVND (reference sequence). The CDR3 DNA reads as TGTGCCAGTAGTATAAGGAGGGGCGAGCAGTACTTC. Translating it yields CASSIRRGEQYF.

This clone has a single count. The rearrangement links TRBV9 to TRBJ2-7; the D is unclear. Between the trimmed V and J ends, which lost 3 bases and 0 bases, there was a span of 4 bases. The CDR3 has 12 amino acids. Germline CDR1 SGDLS, CDR2 YYNGEE. The CDR3 DNA reads as TGTGCCAGCAGCGCCAGCTCCTACGAGCAGTACTTC. Residues: CASSASSYEQYF.

The chain couples TRBV6-1 to TRBJ1-2; D uncertain. V dropped 4 bases and J dropped 7 bases, with 10 bases sitting between them. This CDR3 region has 12 residues. Germline CDR1 and CDR2: MNHNS and SASEGT. The CDR3 DNA is TGTGCCAGCAGTGTGCAACGTAGTGGCTACACCTTC. Translation: CASSVQRSGYTF.

The chain employs TRBV6-5 and TRBJ2-7; TRBD1 matches at 9 bases. This CDR3 spans 14 amino acids. Germline V gene sequence: CDR1 MNHEY, CDR2 SVGAGI. V shed 5 bases, J shed 0 bases, and the junction held 2 bases outside the gene matches. The CDR3 sequence: CASSRDRASYEQYF. The CDR3 DNA is TGTGCCAGCAGTAGGGACAGGGCCTCCTACGAGCAGTACTTC.

The CDR3 bases are TGCGCCAGCAGCTTGATAGGGGGTAAGAATGAAAAACTGTTTTTT. It codes for CASSLIGGKNEKLFF. This chain connects TRBV5-1 to TRBJ1-4; maybe TRBD1 (6 bases). The CDR3 consists of 15 residues. Germline V gives CDR1 SGHRS, CDR2 YFSETQ. Between the trimmed V and J ends, which lost 1 base and 5 bases, there was a span of 12 bases.

J is TRBJ1-2 and V is TRBV2, with no clear D. V was pared by 4 bases and J by 2 bases, with 8 bases between. Germline V gives CDR1 SNHLY, CDR2 FYNNEI. There are 13 residues in the CDR3. In DNA, the CDR3 is TGTGCCAGCAGTGTTGACACAAACTATGGCTACACCTTC. This encodes CASSVDTNYGYTF.